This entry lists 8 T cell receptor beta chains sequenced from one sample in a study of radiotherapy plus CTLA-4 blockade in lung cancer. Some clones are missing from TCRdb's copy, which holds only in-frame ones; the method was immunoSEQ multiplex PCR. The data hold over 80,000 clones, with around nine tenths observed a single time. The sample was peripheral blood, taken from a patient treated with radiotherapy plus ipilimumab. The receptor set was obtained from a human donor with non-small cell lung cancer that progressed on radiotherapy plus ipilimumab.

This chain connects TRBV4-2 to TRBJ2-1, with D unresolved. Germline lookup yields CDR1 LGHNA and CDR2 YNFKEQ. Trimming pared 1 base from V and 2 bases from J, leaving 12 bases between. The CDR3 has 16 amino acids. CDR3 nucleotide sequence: TGTGCCAGCAGCCAAGGTCTGGCCCCTACCTACAATGAGCAGTTCTTC. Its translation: CASSQGLAPTYNEQFF.

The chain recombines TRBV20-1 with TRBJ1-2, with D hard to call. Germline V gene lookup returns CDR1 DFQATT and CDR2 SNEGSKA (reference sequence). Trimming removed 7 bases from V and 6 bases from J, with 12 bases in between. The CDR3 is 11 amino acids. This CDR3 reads CSVRGTDGYTF. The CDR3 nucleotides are TGCAGTGTGAGAGGAACAGATGGCTACACCTTC.

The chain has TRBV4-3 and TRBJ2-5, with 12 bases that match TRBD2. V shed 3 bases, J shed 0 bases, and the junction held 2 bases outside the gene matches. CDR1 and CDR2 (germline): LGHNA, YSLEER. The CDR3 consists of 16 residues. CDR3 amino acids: CASSQGTSGYQETQYF. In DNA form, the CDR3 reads TGCGCCAGCAGCCAGGGGACTAGCGGGTACCAAGAGACCCAGTACTTC.

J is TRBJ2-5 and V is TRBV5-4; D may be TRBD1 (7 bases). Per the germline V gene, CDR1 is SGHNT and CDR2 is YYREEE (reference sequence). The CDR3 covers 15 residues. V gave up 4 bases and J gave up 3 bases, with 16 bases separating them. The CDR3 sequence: CASSVGGGIKETQYF. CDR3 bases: TGTGCCAGCAGCGTTGGAGGGGGCATCAAAGAGACCCAGTACTTC.

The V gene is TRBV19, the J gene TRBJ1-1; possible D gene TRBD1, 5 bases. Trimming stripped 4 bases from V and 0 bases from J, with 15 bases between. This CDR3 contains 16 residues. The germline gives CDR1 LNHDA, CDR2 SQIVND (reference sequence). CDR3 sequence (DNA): TGTGCCAGTAGTAGGGGCCTTGGGGCCATGAACACTGAAGCTTTCTTT. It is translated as CASSRGLGAMNTEAFF.

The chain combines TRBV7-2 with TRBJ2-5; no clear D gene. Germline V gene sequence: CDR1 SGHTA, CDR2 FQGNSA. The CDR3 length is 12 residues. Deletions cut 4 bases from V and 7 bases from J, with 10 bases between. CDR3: CASSSAGGTQYF. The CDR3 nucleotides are TGTGCCAGCAGCTCAGCAGGCGGGACCCAGTACTTC.

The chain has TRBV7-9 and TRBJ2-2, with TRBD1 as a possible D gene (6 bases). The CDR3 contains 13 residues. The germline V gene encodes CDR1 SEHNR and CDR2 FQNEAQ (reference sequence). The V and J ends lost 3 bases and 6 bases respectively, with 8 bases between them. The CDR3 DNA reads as TGTGCCAGCAGCTTGGCAGGGGCCGGGGAGCTGTTTTTT. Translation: CASSLAGAGELFF.

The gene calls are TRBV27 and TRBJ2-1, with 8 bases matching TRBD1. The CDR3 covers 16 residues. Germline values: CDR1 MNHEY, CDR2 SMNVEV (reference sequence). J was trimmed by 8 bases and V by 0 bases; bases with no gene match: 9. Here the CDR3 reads CASSLSTGEWYYEQFF. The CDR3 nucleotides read TGTGCCAGCAGTTTATCGACAGGGGAATGGTATTATGAGCAGTTCTTC.